These 13 T cell receptor beta chains originate from one sample sequenced in a study of T cells in Graves' hyperthyroidism and ophthalmopathy. The investigators amplified TCR beta CDR3 regions from RNA transcripts. Initially, a first-round RT-PCR of the TCR CDR3 employed the HTBI primer set. TCRdb independently ran MiXCR on the multiplex PCR reads; one entry per CDR3 protein. The table includes fewer than 650,000 distinct CDR3 sequences, about 14% detected once. Sequences were obtained from blood. The receptors come from a woman younger than 30 with Graves' ophthalmopathy.

This clonotype was found once. The V gene is TRBV4-3, the J gene TRBJ2-1; weak D call: TRBD2 (5 bases). V lost 1 base and J lost 5, with 12 bases in between. The germline V gene encodes CDR1 LGHNA and CDR2 YSLEER. CDR3 length: 15 residues. CDR3 loop: CASSQVLGYHNEQFF. Written as DNA, the CDR3 is TGCGCCAGCAGCCAAGTACTAGGGTACCACAATGAGCAGTTCTTC.

Ten or more counts support this clonotype. The chain joins TRBV5-1 to TRBJ2-1; D is ambiguous. The germline CDR1 and CDR2 sequences are SGHRS and YFSETQ. This CDR3 is built from 15 residues. Deletions cut 1 base from V and 5 bases from J, with 13 bases between. The CDR3: CASSLTAFRDNEQFF. The DNA for the CDR3 is TGCGCCAGCAGCTTGACAGCCTTCCGGGACAATGAGCAGTTCTTC.

This clonotype appeared a few times. The CDR3 loop is CASSLSGTSTTSTDTQYF. The CDR3 DNA sequence: TGTGCCAGCAGCTTATCCGGGACTAGTACCACTAGCACAGATACGCAGTATTTT. The gene calls are TRBV7-6 and TRBJ2-3; 8 bases are a match to TRBD2. The germline gives CDR1 SGHVS, CDR2 FNYEAQ. The CDR3 runs 18 residues. The J segment lost 0 bases and the V segment lost 2 bases, leaving 10 bases of the junction unmatched.

The chain combines TRBV6-5 with TRBJ2-6; D unclear. Germline V CDR1 and CDR2: MNHEY, SVGAGI. The CDR3 contains 17 residues. V was shortened by 2 bases and J by 0 bases, with 11 bases between the two germline ends. The CDR3 bases are TGTGCCAGCAGTTACCCGGCTACCCTCTCTGGGGCCAACGTCCTGACTTTC. Its translation is CASSYPATLSGANVLTF.

This clonotype was counted a few times. The chain has TRBV6-1 and TRBJ2-7, with TRBD1 matching over 10 bases. The CDR3 length is 14 residues. V was pared by 5 bases and J by 5 bases, with 6 bases of the junction left unmatched. CDR1 is MNHNS and CDR2 is SASEGT in the germline V gene. The CDR3 protein is CASSIGQGGHEQYF. In DNA form, the CDR3 reads TGTGCCAGCAGTATTGGACAGGGGGGCCACGAGCAGTACTTC.

This clonotype was found many times. The genes are TRBV15 and TRBJ2-7, with TRBD2 matching over 14 bases. Losses at the gene ends were 8 bases for V and 4 bases for J; bases not matched to a gene: 10. CDR3 size: 16 residues. Germline V gives CDR1 LNHNV, CDR2 YYDKDF (reference sequence). The CDR3 region is CATPPGTSGSGYEQYF. In nucleotides, the CDR3 is TGTGCCACCCCTCCCGGGACTAGCGGGAGCGGTTACGAGCAGTACTTC.

The V and J genes are TRBV6-5 and TRBJ1-2; 7 nucleotides line up with TRBD1. In germline, CDR1 is MNHEY, CDR2 SVGAGI. The CDR3 covers 15 residues. With V trimmed by 2 bases and J by 0 bases, 3 bases remained unmatched. Here the CDR3 DNA reads TGTGCCAGCAGTTACCAGGGGGGTCCTAACTATGGCTACACCTTC. Translation gives CASSYQGGPNYGYTF.

This clonotype was counted only a few times. The rearrangement links TRBV4-1 to TRBJ1-1; D gene uncertain. The germline V gene encodes CDR1 MGHRA and CDR2 YSYEKL. The CDR3 runs to 17 residues. Trimming took off 0 bases at V and 1 base at J, with 15 bases between the two ends. CDR3 in amino acids: CASSQEYPEAGNTEAFF. The CDR3 region has the DNA TGCGCCAGCAGCCAAGAATACCCGGAGGCGGGGAACACTGAAGCTTTCTTT.

This clonotype was seen ten or more times. V usage is TRBV6-1 and J usage is TRBJ1-1; D gene ambiguous. Germline V gene lookup returns CDR1 MNHNS and CDR2 SASEGT. Trimming pared 5 bases from V and 0 bases from J, leaving 13 bases between. The CDR3 consists of 15 residues. The CDR3 nucleotides read TGTGCCAGCAGTTTTTCGACCGACCTGAACACTGAAGCTTTCTTT. Amino acid sequence: CASSFSTDLNTEAFF.

This clonotype was observed many times. V usage is TRBV7-9 and J usage is TRBJ2-7, with 10 nucleotides matching TRBD2. The germline CDR1 and CDR2 sequences are SEHNR and FQNEAQ (reference sequence). V gave up 2 bases and J gave up 6 bases; unmatched junction bases: 10. The CDR3 spans 16 residues. The chain's CDR3 is CASSLSSGSEAREQYF. The DNA of the CDR3 is TGTGCCAGCAGCTTATCTAGCGGGAGCGAGGCGCGCGAGCAGTACTTC.

This clonotype was seen repeatedly, ten times or more. The chain employs TRBV12-3 or TRBV12-4 and TRBJ1-6; 7 positions agree with TRBD1. Trimming at V came to 6 bases and at J to 6 bases, leaving 8 bases not matched to a gene. The CDR3 runs to 15 residues. CDR3 sequence: CASSSRQGPNSPLHF. Written as DNA, the CDR3 is TGTGCCAGCAGCTCGAGACAGGGACCTAATTCACCCCTCCACTTT.

This clonotype was counted many times. V usage is TRBV3-1 and J usage is TRBJ1-1; no reliable D call. The CDR3 length is 15 residues. V shed 1 base and J shed 0 bases, with 9 bases lying between them. In germline, CDR1 is LGHDT, CDR2 YNNKEL (reference sequence). CDR3 in amino acids: CASSQAAGMNTEAFF. Here the CDR3 DNA reads TGTGCCAGCAGCCAAGCTGCAGGAATGAACACTGAAGCTTTCTTT.

This clonotype was picked up many times. V and J are TRBV28 and TRBJ1-1; TRBD1 is a possible D gene (5 bases). Trimming took off 5 bases at V and 3 bases at J, with 22 bases between the two ends. Germline V gene lookup returns CDR1 MDHEN and CDR2 SYDVKM. CDR3 length equals 17 residues. The chain's CDR3 is CASSTAGTFIRDTEAFF. Here the CDR3 DNA reads TGTGCCAGCAGTACAGCCGGGACCTTTATCAGGGACACTGAAGCTTTCTTT.